The 8 T cell receptor beta chains reported below all come from one sample, sequenced in a study of cytomegalovirus exposure and HLA in healthy donors. Clones were read by immunoSEQ multiplex PCR, and TCRdb kept only the in-frame ones, dropping some. Among about 130,000 clones listed, 89% were seen once. Specimen: PBMCs. The receptors were sampled from a woman between 18 and 29 years old in good health and CMV-seropositive.

This clone was recorded only once. V is TRBV7-6 and J is TRBJ2-7; 14 nucleotides match TRBD2. The CDR3 has 16 amino acids. Germline V gene data show CDR1 as SGHVS and CDR2 as FNYEAQ. J lost 3 bases, V lost 5 bases, and 6 bases had no gene match. CDR3: CASSTGLAGGVYEQYF. In DNA, the CDR3 is TGTGCCAGCAGCACCGGACTAGCGGGGGGTGTCTACGAGCAGTACTTC.

Only one count was recorded for this clone. The V call is TRBV6-6, the J call TRBJ2-7; 12 bases match TRBD2. With V trimmed by 0 bases and J by 5 bases, 2 bases remained unmatched. The CDR3 consists of 15 residues. Germline V gene data show CDR1 as MNHNY and CDR2 as SVGAGI (reference sequence). In nucleotides, the CDR3 is TGTGCCAGCAGTTACTCGACTAGCGGGGGCCACGAGCAGTACTTC. Protein sequence: CASSYSTSGGHEQYF.

The chain has TRBV19 and TRBJ1-2; TRBD1 aligns across 9 bases. The CDR3 covers 14 residues. Germline trimming cut 7 bases from V and 5 bases from J; bases unmatched to any gene: 8. CDR1 is LNHDA, CDR2 SQIVND, per germline (reference sequence). CDR3 in amino acids: CASTPGTGIYGYTF. CDR3 coding DNA: TGTGCCAGTACCCCCGGGACAGGGATATATGGCTACACCTTC. The whole variable domain, remainder taken from reference TRBV19 and TRBJ1-2, is DGGITQSPKYLFRKEGQNVTLSCEQNLNHDAMYWYRQDPGQGLRLIYYSQIVNDFQKGDIAEGYSVSREKKESFPLTVTSAQKNPTAFYLCASTPGTGIYGYTFGSGTRLTVV.

The gene calls are TRBV7-8 and TRBJ1-6, with D perhaps matching TRBD1 (5 bases). In germline, CDR1 is SGHVS, CDR2 FQNEAQ. V was cut by 10 bases and J by 2 bases, with 15 bases left in between. The CDR3 length is 15 residues. The CDR3 DNA follows: TGTGCCACGCGGGGGTCACGGACCTATAATTCACCCCTCCACTTT. Translated: CATRGSRTYNSPLHF.

The chain couples TRBV18 to TRBJ1-6, with D hard to call. The CDR3 spans 15 residues. V gave up 1 base and J gave up 5 bases, with 9 bases separating them. Germline V gene data show CDR1 as KGHSH and CDR2 as LQKENI. In DNA, the CDR3 is TGTGCCAGCTCACCACGGACTCTAGATAATTCACCCCTCCACTTT. It specifies CASSPRTLDNSPLHF.

The chain employs TRBV5-1 and TRBJ2-7; TRBD1 aligns across 7 bases. V was clipped by 7 bases and J by 3 bases; unmatched bases: 10. The CDR3 contains 14 residues. Germline V CDR1 and CDR2: SGHRS, YFSETQ. The CDR3 nucleotides read TGCGCCAGCTACAGGGGTTTCGGTAACTACGAGCAGTACTTC. This encodes CASYRGFGNYEQYF.

This clone was seen once. This chain connects TRBV5-1 to TRBJ2-7; 10 nucleotides agree with TRBD1. The germline gives CDR1 SGHRS, CDR2 YFSETQ. The CDR3 is 16 residues long. The ends lost 5 bases at V and 5 bases at J; junction bases unmatched: 13. CDR3 sequence reads: CASSQISGTGAHEQYF. In nucleotides, the CDR3 is TGCGCCAGCAGTCAAATCTCCGGGACAGGGGCCCACGAGCAGTACTTC.

The chain is built from TRBV15 and TRBJ1-6; 7 nucleotides align to TRBD1. The trim removed 1 base at V and 4 bases at J, leaving 1 base unmatched. CDR3 size: 15 residues. Germline values: CDR1 LNHNV, CDR2 YYDKDF (reference sequence). The CDR3 loop is CATSRGTGYNSPLHF. CDR3 coding DNA: TGTGCCACCAGCAGAGGGACAGGTTATAATTCACCCCTCCACTTT.